These 16 T cell receptor beta chains were all obtained from the same sample, sequenced in a study of chemoradiotherapy in HPV16-positive cancers. Method: immunoSEQ multiplex PCR; TCRdb's copy keeps in-frame clones and lacks some. The table includes 750 to 900 clones, about 82% detected once. The sample in question was tumor tissue, obtained from a patient who underwent chemoradiotherapy. The receptors here all came from a human donor with HPV-associated anogenital cancer.

In its sample, this clone was seen once. The chain is built from TRBV19 and TRBJ2-2, with 8 bases identical to TRBD1. Germline V gene sequence: CDR1 LNHDA, CDR2 SQIVND (reference sequence). After removal of 5 bases from V and 6 bases from J, the junction contained 5 bases not matched to a gene. This CDR3 has 14 residues. In DNA, the CDR3 is TGTGCCAGTAGTTCGGGACAGGAAGCCGGGGAGCTGTTTTTT. Translating gives CASSSGQEAGELFF. Full variable domain (outside the CDR3, taken from reference TRBV19 and TRBJ2-2): DGGITQSPKYLFRKEGQNVTLSCEQNLNHDAMYWYRQDPGQGLRLIYYSQIVNDFQKGDIAEGYSVSREKKESFPLTVTSAQKNPTAFYLCASSSGQEAGELFFGEGSRLTVL.

V usage is TRBV6-4 and J usage is TRBJ1-2; TRBD1 is a possible D gene (5 bases). The CDR3 runs 14 residues. Trimming removed 3 bases from V and 4 bases from J, with 12 bases in between. Germline V gene data show CDR1 as MRHNA and CDR2 as SNTAGT. CDR3 coding DNA: TGTGCCAGCAGTGAGGGGGAAGGGAGCTATGGCTACACCTTC. As protein: CASSEGEGSYGYTF.

The chain is built from TRBV25-1 and TRBJ2-3, with D possibly being TRBD2 (6 bases). The CDR3 consists of 15 residues. Germline lookup yields CDR1 MGHDK and CDR2 SYGVNS. The ends were cut back, 3 bases at V and 1 base at J, with 11 bases in the middle. The CDR3 loop is CASSERGRGTDTQYF. DNA of the CDR3: TGTGCCAGCAGTGAGCGGGGAAGGGGCACAGATACGCAGTATTTT.

This clone occurred once. The V gene is TRBV7-8, the J gene TRBJ1-5; D is unclear. The CDR3 sequence is 15 residues long. V lost 3 bases and J 1 base, leaving 10 bases between the germline ends. Germline V gene sequence: CDR1 SGHVS, CDR2 FQNEAQ. The CDR3: CASSFAARSNQPQHF. In DNA form, the CDR3 reads TGTGCCAGCAGCTTCGCGGCGAGGAGCAATCAGCCCCAGCATTTT.

The CDR3 reads CASRREGDNEQFF. Here the CDR3 DNA reads TGCGCCAGCAGGAGAGAGGGTGACAATGAGCAGTTCTTC. This chain uses TRBV4-3 with TRBJ2-1; D possibly corresponds to TRBD2 (5 bases). In germline, CDR1 is LGHNA, CDR2 YSLEER. V shed 6 bases and J shed 5 bases, with 11 bases lying between them. The CDR3 runs 13 residues.

The table lists this clone with a count of one. The chain combines TRBV7-9 with TRBJ2-6; D uncertain. This CDR3 is built from 13 residues. V lost 10 bases and J lost 4, with 11 bases in between. Germline V CDR1 and CDR2: SEHNR, FQNEAQ (reference sequence). CDR3 nucleotide sequence: TGTGCCATTCACCTGTGGGGGGCCAACGTCCTGACTTTC. The encoded protein is CAIHLWGANVLTF.

The chain combines TRBV11-3 with TRBJ2-3; 9 bases map to TRBD1. The V segment lost 10 bases and the J segment 3 bases; nucleotides outside the gene matches: 11. CDR3 length equals 15 residues. Germline V gives CDR1 SGHNT, CDR2 YENEEA. The DNA for the CDR3 is TGTGCCATCAAAAGGCGGGACAGGGAAACAGATACGCAGTATTTT. Its translation: CAIKRRDRETDTQYF. The variable domain in full, completed from reference TRBV11-3 and TRBJ2-3, reads EAGVVQSPRYKIIEKKQPVAFWCNPISGHNTLYWYLQNLGQGPELLIRYENEEAVDDSQLPKDRFSAERLKGVDSTLKIQPAELGDSAVYLCAIKRRDRETDTQYFGPGTRLTVL.

V usage is TRBV6-5 and J usage is TRBJ1-1; 7 positions agree with TRBD1. CDR3 length: 13 residues. Germline assignment: CDR1 MNHEY and CDR2 SVGAGI. Trimming removed 5 bases from V and 1 base from J; junction bases left unmatched: 1. CDR3 sequence reads: CASSRTGNTEAFF. The CDR3 DNA is TGTGCCAGCAGTAGGACAGGGAACACTGAAGCTTTCTTT.

This sequence joins TRBV10-1 and TRBJ2-3; 11 nucleotides line up with TRBD2. The CDR3 totals 16 residues. The junction had 7 bases not matched to a gene; V was cut back by 5 bases and J by 3 bases. From germline, CDR1 is WNHNN and CDR2 SYGVQD (reference sequence). For the CDR3, the DNA is TGCGCCAGCAGTCCTACTAGCGGGAGTGCGACAGATACGCAGTATTTT. Translated: CASSPTSGSATDTQYF.

CDR3 amino acids: CASSPLSGRETEAFF. CDR3 coding DNA: TGTGCCAGCAGCCCGTTATCCGGCAGGGAAACTGAAGCTTTCTTT. This rearrangement joins TRBV6-1 to TRBJ1-1; the D gene is possibly TRBD1 (5 bases). CDR3 length equals 15 residues. V was pared by 6 bases and J by 5 bases, with 19 bases between. Germline values: CDR1 MNHNS, CDR2 SASEGT.

This clone was picked up one time. V is TRBV19 and J is TRBJ2-4; D may be TRBD2 (6 bases). V was trimmed by 4 bases and J by 1 base, leaving 17 bases between them. Germline V gene sequence: CDR1 LNHDA, CDR2 SQIVND (reference sequence). The CDR3 loop spans 17 amino acids. This CDR3 reads CASSTRTVRGAKNIQYF. The CDR3 nucleotides read TGTGCCAGTAGTACCCGGACGGTTCGGGGGGCCAAAAACATTCAGTACTTC. The whole variable domain, remainder taken from reference TRBV19 and TRBJ2-4, is DGGITQSPKYLFRKEGQNVTLSCEQNLNHDAMYWYRQDPGQGLRLIYYSQIVNDFQKGDIAEGYSVSREKKESFPLTVTSAQKNPTAFYLCASSTRTVRGAKNIQYFGAGTRLSVL.

The chain combines TRBV6-1 with TRBJ1-2, with D perhaps TRBD1 (6 bases). V lost 5 bases to trimming and J lost 3 bases, with 13 bases between them. The CDR3 spans 14 residues. CDR1 and CDR2 from the germline V gene are MNHNS and SASEGT. The CDR3 bases are TGTGCCAGCAGTCGAACAGGGCAAGACTATGGCTACACCTTC. Encoded protein: CASSRTGQDYGYTF.

This chain joins TRBV28 and TRBJ2-7, with D perhaps TRBD1 (6 bases). Germline values: CDR1 MDHEN, CDR2 SYDVKM. This CDR3 spans 13 amino acids. The V and J ends lost 5 bases and 2 bases respectively, with 10 bases between them. The CDR3 spells CASSNRDPYEQYF. The CDR3 region has the DNA TGTGCCAGCAGTAACAGGGACCCCTACGAGCAGTACTTC.

This clone was counted between two and nine times. The V gene is TRBV27, the J gene TRBJ2-2; 9 nucleotides match TRBD1. Germline V gene data show CDR1 as MNHEY and CDR2 as SMNVEV (reference sequence). The V gene end was trimmed by 7 bases and the J gene end by 1 base; junction bases not matched to a gene: 7. The CDR3 consists of 16 residues. The CDR3 loop is CASTGAGQGNTGELFF. In DNA, the CDR3 is TGTGCCAGCACTGGGGCGGGACAGGGGAACACCGGGGAGCTGTTTTTT.

The CDR3 DNA sequence: TGTGCCAGTAGGCCCGCGGGTGCCAGGGAGAATTCACCCCTCCACTTT. Its translation: CASRPAGARENSPLHF. This sequence joins TRBV19 and TRBJ1-6, with D maybe TRBD1 (5 bases). From germline, CDR1 is LNHDA and CDR2 SQIVND (reference sequence). The CDR3 totals 16 residues. Trimming stripped 6 bases from V and 7 bases from J, with 19 bases between.

This chain's CDR3 is CASSESMYGGLMNTEAFF. The CDR3 region has the DNA TGCGCCAGCAGTGAGTCTATGTACGGGGGACTTATGAACACTGAAGCTTTCTTT. The J gene is TRBJ1-1, the V gene TRBV10-2; TRBD1 is a possible D gene (5 bases). CDR1 and CDR2 (germline): WSHSY, SAAADI. V lost 0 bases, J lost 0 bases, and 17 bases lay in between. This CDR3 is 18 amino acids long.